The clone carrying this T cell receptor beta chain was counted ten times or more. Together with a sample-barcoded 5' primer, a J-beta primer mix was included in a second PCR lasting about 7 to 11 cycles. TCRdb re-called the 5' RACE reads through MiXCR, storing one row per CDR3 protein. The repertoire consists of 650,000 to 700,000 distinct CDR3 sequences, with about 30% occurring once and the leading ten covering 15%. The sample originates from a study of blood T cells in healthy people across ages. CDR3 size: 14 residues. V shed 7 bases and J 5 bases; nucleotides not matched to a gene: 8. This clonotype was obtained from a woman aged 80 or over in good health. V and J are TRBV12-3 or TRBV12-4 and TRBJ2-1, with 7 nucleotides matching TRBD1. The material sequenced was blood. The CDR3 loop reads CASTQTGPHNEQFF. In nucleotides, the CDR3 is TGTGCCAGCACTCAGACAGGGCCCCACAATGAGCAGTTCTTC.